This entry lists 24 T cell receptor beta chains sequenced from one sample in a study of a mutant IDH1 vaccine in newly diagnosed glioma. Which antigens these TCRs recognize remains unknown. Time point: week 47, end of study. Every single dose of the vaccine, 300 ug of mutant IDH1 20-mer peptide, came with topical imiquimod. Generated by immunoSEQ multiplex PCR, the TCRdb table keeps only in-frame clones and is missing some. The data contain 25,000 to 40,000 clones, approximately 89% of them singletons. The starting material was PBMCs, obtained from a glioma patient whose treatment included an IDH1 peptide vaccine. These receptors originate from a man aged 40-55 years with glioma.

CDR3: CASSFRGPQYEQYF. CDR3 in DNA: TGTGCCAGCAGTTTTAGGGGCCCCCAATACGAGCAGTACTTC. This sequence joins TRBV27 and TRBJ2-7; tentatively, D is TRBD1 (5 bases). Looked up from germline, CDR1 is MNHEY and CDR2 is SMNVEV (reference sequence). The CDR3 runs to 14 residues. The germline V and J ends were trimmed by 3 bases and 4 bases, with 13 bases remaining between them.

This sequence joins TRBV5-1 and TRBJ2-1; unclear D gene. Germline V gives CDR1 SGHRS, CDR2 YFSETQ. The CDR3 covers 13 residues. Trimming cost V 0 bases and J 6 bases, with 7 bases left between them. In DNA form, the CDR3 reads TGCGCCAGCAGCTTGGGCCAGGCCAATGAGCAGTTCTTC. Translating gives CASSLGQANEQFF.

The rearrangement uses TRBV2 and TRBJ2-7, with D perhaps being TRBD1 or TRBD2 (7 bases each). The length of the CDR3 is 13 residues. The V end was cut by 8 bases, the J end by 2 bases, with 13 bases between. Germline CDR1 SNHLY, CDR2 FYNNEI. The CDR3 protein is CASQGEGTYEQYF. The CDR3 DNA follows: TGTGCCAGCCAGGGGGAGGGTACCTACGAGCAGTACTTC.

The rearrangement uses TRBV5-6 and TRBJ1-3; D is perhaps TRBD1 (5 bases). Trimming removed 0 bases at V and 6 bases at J, with 16 bases between. Germline V gene sequence: CDR1 SGHDT, CDR2 YYEEEE. The CDR3 contains 16 residues. CDR3 nucleotides: TGTGCCAGCAGCTTGGGCGTACCCGGGGGGGTAAACACCATATATTTT. Amino acid sequence: CASSLGVPGGVNTIYF.

The rearrangement links TRBV5-4 to TRBJ2-3; TRBD1 aligns across 7 bases. The CDR3 length is 14 residues. Germline loops: CDR1 SGHNT, CDR2 YYREEE (reference sequence). The V segment lost 4 bases and the J segment 2 bases; nucleotides outside the gene matches: 4. In DNA form, the CDR3 reads TGTGCCAGCAGCCGGACAGGTTCCACAGATACGCAGTATTTT. Protein product: CASSRTGSTDTQYF.

The chain joins TRBV11-2 to TRBJ1-1; 10 positions agree with TRBD1. This CDR3 is 17 amino acids long. V trimming: 2 bases; J trimming: 7 bases; junction bases outside the gene matches: 13. Germline-derived CDR1 and CDR2 are SGHAT and FQNNGV. The CDR3 region has the DNA TGTGCCAGCAGCTTATGGGGTTTGGACAGGGGGAATGATGAAGCTTTCTTT. Translating gives CASSLWGLDRGNDEAFF.

The chain couples TRBV9 to TRBJ2-3, with 7 bases lining up with TRBD1. This CDR3 has 15 residues. The trim removed 5 bases at V and 2 bases at J, leaving 8 bases unmatched. The germline gives CDR1 SGDLS, CDR2 YYNGEE. CDR3 sequence: CASRQGQLNTDTQYF. CDR3 in DNA: TGTGCCAGCAGGCAGGGACAGCTTAACACAGATACGCAGTATTTT.

V gene TRBV6-1 combines with J gene TRBJ2-1; D ambiguous. The V end lost 4 bases, the J end lost 6 bases, and 16 bases lay between the germline ends. This CDR3 comprises 15 residues. Germline CDR1 is MNHNS and CDR2 is SASEGT. In DNA, the CDR3 is TGTGCCAGCAGTGGAGACGGATTGTTCGTCAATGAGCAGTTCTTC. It encodes CASSGDGLFVNEQFF.

The V gene is TRBV7-2, the J gene TRBJ2-3; perhaps TRBD1 as D (5 bases). Germline V gene lookup returns CDR1 SGHTA and CDR2 FQGNSA. The CDR3 runs 15 residues. V lost 7 bases, J lost 1 base, and 15 bases lay in between. The DNA of the CDR3 is TGTGCCAGCACCCCCCACAGGTCCGGCACAGATACGCAGTATTTT. It yields the protein CASTPHRSGTDTQYF.

The rearrangement links TRBV5-6 to TRBJ1-1; D gene unclear. The germline CDR1 and CDR2 sequences are SGHDT and YYEEEE. V dropped 2 bases and J dropped 2 bases, with 13 bases sitting between them. The CDR3 runs 15 residues. CDR3 region: CASSLGRIQNTEAFF. In DNA, the CDR3 is TGTGCCAGCAGCTTAGGACGGATTCAAAACACTGAAGCTTTCTTT.

V is TRBV9 and J is TRBJ2-3; possible D gene TRBD1, 5 bases. Germline CDR1 is SGDLS and CDR2 is YYNGEE. The CDR3 length is 14 residues. With 0 bases removed from V and 6 bases from J, the gap between germline ends came to 11 bases. The chain's CDR3 is CASSVVRAGDTQYF. CDR3 coding DNA: TGTGCCAGCAGCGTAGTCAGGGCCGGGGATACGCAGTATTTT.

The chain uses TRBV7-9 and TRBJ2-5, with TRBD1 matching 7 bases. Germline V gene sequence: CDR1 SEHNR, CDR2 FQNEAQ (reference sequence). The CDR3 runs to 15 residues. J gave up 2 bases and V 4 bases, and 7 bases lay outside the gene matches. CDR3 loop: CASSYPVTGQETQYF. For the CDR3, the DNA is TGTGCCAGCAGCTACCCCGTGACAGGGCAAGAGACCCAGTACTTC.

V gene TRBV6-5 combines with J gene TRBJ2-7, with D uncertain. The germline V gene encodes CDR1 MNHEY and CDR2 SVGAGI. This CDR3 comprises 13 residues. Trimming took 6 bases from V and 1 from J, leaving 10 bases between them. CDR3: CASSLGPSYEQYF. Written as DNA, the CDR3 is TGTGCCAGCAGCCTAGGCCCTTCCTACGAGCAGTACTTC.

The chain uses TRBV28 and TRBJ1-1; 9 bases agree with TRBD1. Germline values: CDR1 MDHEN, CDR2 SYDVKM. J was trimmed by 4 bases and V by 5 bases; bases with no gene match: 8. The CDR3 totals 15 residues. The CDR3 DNA sequence: TGTGCCAGCAGTGGGGCGGGACAGGGACGCACTGAAGCTTTCTTT. Its protein product is CASSGAGQGRTEAFF.

The chain carries TRBV7-9 and TRBJ2-1; D call uncertain. The germline CDR1 and CDR2 sequences are SEHNR and FQNEAQ (reference sequence). The CDR3 runs to 14 residues. V shed 4 bases and J shed 9 bases, with 16 bases lying between them. CDR3 residues: CASSSIGPPSEQFF. DNA for the CDR3: TGTGCCAGCAGCTCTATAGGCCCCCCGAGTGAGCAGTTCTTC.

The gene calls are TRBV27 and TRBJ1-4; tentative D call: TRBD1 (5 bases). The ends were cut back, 3 bases at V and 8 bases at J, with 19 bases in the middle. The CDR3 sequence is 16 residues long. The germline gives CDR1 MNHEY, CDR2 SMNVEV (reference sequence). For the CDR3, the DNA is TGTGCCAGCAGTTTCTCTTCAGTAGGGGCTTACGAAAAACTGTTTTTT. It is translated as CASSFSSVGAYEKLFF. The variable domain in full, with the rest retrieved from reference TRBV27 and TRBJ1-4, is EAQVTQNPRYLITVTGKKLTVTCSQNMNHEYMSWYRQDPGLGLRQIYYSMNVEVTDKGDVPEGYKVSRKEKRNFPLILESPSPNQTSLYFCASSFSSVGAYEKLFFGSGTQLSVL.

CDR3 sequence reads: CASSPRGLASDTQYF. CDR3 coding DNA: TGTGCCAGCAGCCCGCGGGGACTAGCATCAGATACGCAGTATTTT. This chain connects TRBV11-3 to TRBJ2-3, with 9 bases that match TRBD2. The CDR3 spans 15 residues. V lost 5 bases to trimming and J lost 4 bases; unmatched junction nucleotides: 7. CDR1 SGHNT and CDR2 YENEEA come from the germline V gene. Using reference TRBV11-3 and TRBJ2-3 for the parts outside the CDR3, the full variable domain is EAGVVQSPRYKIIEKKQPVAFWCNPISGHNTLYWYLQNLGQGPELLIRYENEEAVDDSQLPKDRFSAERLKGVDSTLKIQPAELGDSAVYLCASSPRGLASDTQYFGPGTRLTVL.

The chain couples TRBV30 to TRBJ1-2; D uncertain. Per germline, CDR1 GTSNPN and CDR2 SVGIG (reference sequence). V was pared by 3 bases and J by 3 bases, with 14 bases between. This CDR3 has 14 amino acids. The CDR3 spells CAWRGSGRDYGYTF. The CDR3 nucleotides are TGTGCCTGGAGGGGGAGCGGGAGGGACTATGGCTACACCTTC.

The V call is TRBV6-5, the J call TRBJ1-1, with D maybe TRBD1 (5 bases). This CDR3 is built from 13 residues. Looked up from germline, CDR1 is MNHEY and CDR2 is SVGAGI. V was trimmed by 6 bases and J by 6 bases, leaving 14 bases between them. The CDR3 protein is CASRIGTGSEAFF. CDR3 nucleotide sequence: TGTGCCAGCAGAATCGGGACGGGGTCTGAAGCTTTCTTT.

This clone was picked up one time. This chain connects TRBV5-6 to TRBJ2-1, with D hard to call. V lost 3 bases to trimming and J lost 12 bases, with 13 bases between them. The CDR3 runs to 12 residues. Germline CDR1 reads SGHDT; CDR2 reads YYEEEE. The CDR3 is CASSSKAPRQFF. In DNA form, the CDR3 reads TGTGCCAGCAGCTCCAAAGCGCCCCGGCAGTTCTTC.

The rearrangement links TRBV28 to TRBJ2-5; the D gene could be TRBD1 or TRBD2 (6 bases each). V lost 3 bases to trimming and J lost 4 bases, with 18 bases between them. This CDR3 has 16 residues. Germline V lookup: CDR1 MDHEN, CDR2 SYDVKM. CDR3 DNA sequence: TGTGCCAGCAGTTTGCAGCTTCCGGGGGCGAGAGAGACCCAGTACTTC. It translates to CASSLQLPGARETQYF.

This rearrangement joins TRBV18 to TRBJ1-4; unclear D gene. Germline CDR1 reads KGHSH; CDR2 reads LQKENI. The CDR3 sequence is 14 residues long. V dropped 5 bases and J dropped 8 bases, with 15 bases sitting between them. The CDR3 region has the DNA TGTGCCAGCTCAGAAGATGAGTCCAGGGAAAAACTGTTTTTT. It specifies CASSEDESREKLFF.

The chain links TRBV2 to TRBJ2-1, with D possibly being TRBD1 (7 bases). The CDR3 runs to 16 residues. Germline V gene lookup returns CDR1 SNHLY and CDR2 FYNNEI. The V and J ends lost 7 bases and 3 bases respectively, with 19 bases between them. In nucleotides, the CDR3 is TGTGCCAGCACAACGACAGGGACCGGGGGCTACAATGAGCAGTTCTTC. This codes for CASTTTGTGGYNEQFF.

This chain joins TRBV7-9 and TRBJ2-1, with 10 positions matching TRBD2. The ends lost 0 bases at V and 8 bases at J; junction bases unmatched: 13. This CDR3 is 18 amino acids long. Germline V lookup: CDR1 SEHNR, CDR2 FQNEAQ (reference sequence). The CDR3 spells CASSLAGRLLAGRDEQFF. The CDR3 DNA reads TGTGCCAGCAGCTTAGCGGGTAGGCTACTAGCGGGACGAGATGAGCAGTTCTTC.